This T cell receptor beta chain was sequenced in a study of neoadjuvant anti-PD-1 for oral cavity cancer. Across the whole study: Around day 43, patients without progression received a fourth nivolumab dose before surgery.

Analysis of PBMCs was direct, with no culture step. Points from the study as a whole: After neoadjuvant nivolumab, PBMC T cell clonality was significantly higher in non-responders than responders.

This clone has a single count. The antigen is unknown. V was shortened by 6 bases and J by 4 bases, with 12 bases between the two germline ends. There are 13 residues in the CDR3. Germline V lookup: CDR1 MNHNS, CDR2 SASEGT. PBMC libraries mostly used around 500 ng of input genomic DNA, with six replicates per sample. TCRdb keeps only in-frame clones here, not all; method: immunoSEQ multiplex PCR. The table has fewer than 70,000 clones, more than 60% seen once; the top ten hold 2.5% to 3%. The chain is built from TRBV6-1 and TRBJ1-1; D is ambiguous. This clonotype was sampled from a person aged 35 to 85 with oral cavity squamous cell carcinoma. This specimen was PBMCs, taken before nivolumab (anti-PD-1) treatment. In DNA form, the CDR3 reads TGTGCCAGCAGCCTACATCGAGGCACTGAAGCTTTCTTT. It specifies CASSLHRGTEAFF.